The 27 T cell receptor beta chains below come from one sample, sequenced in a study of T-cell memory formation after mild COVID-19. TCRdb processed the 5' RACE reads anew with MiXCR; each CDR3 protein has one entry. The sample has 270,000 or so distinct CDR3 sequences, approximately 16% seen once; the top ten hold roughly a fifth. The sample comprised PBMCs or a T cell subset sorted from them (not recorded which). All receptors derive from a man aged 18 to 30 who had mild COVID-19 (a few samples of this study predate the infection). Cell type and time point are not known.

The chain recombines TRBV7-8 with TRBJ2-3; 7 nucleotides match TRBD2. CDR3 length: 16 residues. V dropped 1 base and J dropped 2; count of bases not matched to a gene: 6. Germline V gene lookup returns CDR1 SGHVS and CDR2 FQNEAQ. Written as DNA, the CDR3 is TGTGCCAGCAGCTTAGTACTAGCGAGGGTCACAGATACGCAGTATTTT. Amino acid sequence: CASSLVLARVTDTQYF.

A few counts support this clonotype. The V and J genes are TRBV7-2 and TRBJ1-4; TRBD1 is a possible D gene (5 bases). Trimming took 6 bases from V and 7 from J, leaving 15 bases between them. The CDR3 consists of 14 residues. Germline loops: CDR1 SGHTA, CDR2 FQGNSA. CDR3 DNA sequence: TGTGCCAGCAGTCGAGCAGGGCAGAGTGAAAAACTGTTTTTT. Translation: CASSRAGQSEKLFF. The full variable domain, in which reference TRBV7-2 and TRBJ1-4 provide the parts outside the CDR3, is GAGVSQSPSNKVTEKGKDVELRCDPISGHTALYWYRQSLGQGLEFLIYFQGNSAPDKSGLPSDRFSAERTGGSVSTLTIQRTQQEDSAVYLCASSRAGQSEKLFFGSGTQLSVL.

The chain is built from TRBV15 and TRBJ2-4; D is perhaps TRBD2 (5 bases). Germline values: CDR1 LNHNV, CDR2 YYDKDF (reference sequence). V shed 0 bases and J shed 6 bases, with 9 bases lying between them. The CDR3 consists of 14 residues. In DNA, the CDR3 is TGTGCCACCAGCAGAGACCCCCGGGGAAACATTCAGTACTTC. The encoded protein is CATSRDPRGNIQYF. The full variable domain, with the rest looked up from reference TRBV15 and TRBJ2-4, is DAMVIQNPRYQVTQFGKPVTLSCSQTLNHNVMYWYQQKSSQAPKLLFHYYDKDFNNEADTPDNFQSRRPNTSFCFLDIRSPGLGDTAMYLCATSRDPRGNIQYFGAGTRLSVL.

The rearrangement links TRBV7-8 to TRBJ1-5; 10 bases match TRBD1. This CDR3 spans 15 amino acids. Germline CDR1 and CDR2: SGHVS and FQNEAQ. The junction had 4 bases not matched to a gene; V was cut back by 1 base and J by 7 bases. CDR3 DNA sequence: TGTGCCAGCAGCTTAGGGGGGACAGGGGTCCAGCCCCAGCATTTT. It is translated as CASSLGGTGVQPQHF.

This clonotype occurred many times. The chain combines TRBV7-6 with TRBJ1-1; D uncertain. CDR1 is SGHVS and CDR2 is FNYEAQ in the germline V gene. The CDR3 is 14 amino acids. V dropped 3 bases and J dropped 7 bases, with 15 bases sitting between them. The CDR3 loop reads CASSFSANSREAFF. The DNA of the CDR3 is TGTGCCAGCAGCTTTTCGGCCAACTCCCGTGAAGCTTTCTTT.

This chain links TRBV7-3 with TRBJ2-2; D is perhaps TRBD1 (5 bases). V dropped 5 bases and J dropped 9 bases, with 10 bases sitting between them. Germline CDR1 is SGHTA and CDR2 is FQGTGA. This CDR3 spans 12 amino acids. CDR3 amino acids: CASSTGARELFF. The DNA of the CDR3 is TGTGCCAGCAGCACAGGAGCTCGGGAGCTGTTTTTT.

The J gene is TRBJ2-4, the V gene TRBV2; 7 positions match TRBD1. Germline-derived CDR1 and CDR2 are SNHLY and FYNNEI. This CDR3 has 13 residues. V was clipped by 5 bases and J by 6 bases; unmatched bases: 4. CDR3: CASSPGGVNIQYF. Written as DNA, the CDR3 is TGTGCCAGCAGTCCAGGGGGAGTAAACATTCAGTACTTC.

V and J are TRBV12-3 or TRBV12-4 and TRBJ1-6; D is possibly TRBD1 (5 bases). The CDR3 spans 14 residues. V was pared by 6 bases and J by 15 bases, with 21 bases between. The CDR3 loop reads CASSPIRQPLDLHF. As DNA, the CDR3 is TGTGCCAGCAGCCCAATCCGACAGCCTTTGGACCTCCACTTT.

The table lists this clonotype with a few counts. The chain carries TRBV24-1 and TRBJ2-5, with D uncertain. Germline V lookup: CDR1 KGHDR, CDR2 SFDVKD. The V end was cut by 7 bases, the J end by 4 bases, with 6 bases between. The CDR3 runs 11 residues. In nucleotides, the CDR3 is TGTGCCACCAGCCTGGGAGAGACCCAGTACTTC. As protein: CATSLGETQYF.

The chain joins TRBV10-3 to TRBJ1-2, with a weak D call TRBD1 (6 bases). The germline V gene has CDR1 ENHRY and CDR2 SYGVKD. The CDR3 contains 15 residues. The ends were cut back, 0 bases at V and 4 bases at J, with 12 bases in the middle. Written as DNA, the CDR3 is TGTGCCATCAGTGAGTCCGGGGGCGCGGGCTATGGCTACACCTTC. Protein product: CAISESGGAGYGYTF.

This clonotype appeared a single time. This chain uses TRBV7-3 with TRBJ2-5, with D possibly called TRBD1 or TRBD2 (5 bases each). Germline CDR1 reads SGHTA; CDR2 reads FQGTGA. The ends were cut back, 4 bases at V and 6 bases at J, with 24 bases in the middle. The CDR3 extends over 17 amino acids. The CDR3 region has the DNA TGTGCCAGCAGCTATCCGGGACGAGCGACTTCCTTGCAGACCCAGTACTTC. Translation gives CASSYPGRATSLQTQYF.

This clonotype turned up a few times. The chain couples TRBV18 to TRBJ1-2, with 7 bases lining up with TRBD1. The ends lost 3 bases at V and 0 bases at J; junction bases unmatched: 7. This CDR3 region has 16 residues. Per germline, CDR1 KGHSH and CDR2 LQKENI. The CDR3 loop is CASSPRTGQANYGYTF. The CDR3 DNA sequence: TGTGCCAGCTCACCTCGGACAGGACAAGCTAACTATGGCTACACCTTC.

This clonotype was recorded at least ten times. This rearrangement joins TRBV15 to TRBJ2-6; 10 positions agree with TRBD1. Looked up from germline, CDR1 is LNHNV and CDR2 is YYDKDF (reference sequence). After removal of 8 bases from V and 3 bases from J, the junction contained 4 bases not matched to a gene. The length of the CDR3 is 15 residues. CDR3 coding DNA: TGTGCCACCGCGACAGGGGGCCGTGGGGCCAACGTCCTGACTTTC. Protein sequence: CATATGGRGANVLTF.

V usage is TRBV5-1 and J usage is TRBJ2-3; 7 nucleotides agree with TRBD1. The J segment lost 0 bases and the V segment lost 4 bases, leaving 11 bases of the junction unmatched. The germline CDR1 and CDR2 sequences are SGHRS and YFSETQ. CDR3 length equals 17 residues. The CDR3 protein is CASSQTGQPSSTDTQYF. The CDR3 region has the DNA TGCGCCAGCAGCCAAACGGGACAGCCATCTAGCACAGATACGCAGTATTTT. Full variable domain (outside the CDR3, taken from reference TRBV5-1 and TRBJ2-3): KAGVTQTPRYLIKTRGQQVTLSCSPISGHRSVSWYQQTPGQGLQFLFEYFSETQRNKGNFPGRFSGRQFSNSRSEMNVSTLELGDSALYLCASSQTGQPSSTDTQYFGPGTRLTVL.

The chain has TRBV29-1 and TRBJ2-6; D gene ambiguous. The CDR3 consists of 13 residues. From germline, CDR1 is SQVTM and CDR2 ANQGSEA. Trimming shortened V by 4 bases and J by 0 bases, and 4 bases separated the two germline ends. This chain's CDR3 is CSVALSGANVLTF. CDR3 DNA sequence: TGCAGCGTTGCACTCTCTGGGGCCAACGTCCTGACTTTC.

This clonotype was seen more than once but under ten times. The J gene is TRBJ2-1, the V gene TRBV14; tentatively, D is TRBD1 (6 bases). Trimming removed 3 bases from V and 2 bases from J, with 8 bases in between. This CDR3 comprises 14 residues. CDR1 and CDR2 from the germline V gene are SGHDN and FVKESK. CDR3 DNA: TGTGCCAGCAGCCATTGGGACACCTACAATGAGCAGTTCTTC. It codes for CASSHWDTYNEQFF.

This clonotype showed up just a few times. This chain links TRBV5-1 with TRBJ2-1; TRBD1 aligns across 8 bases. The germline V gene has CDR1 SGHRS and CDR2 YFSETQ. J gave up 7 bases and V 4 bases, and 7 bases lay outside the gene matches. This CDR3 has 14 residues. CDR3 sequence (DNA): TGCGCCAGCAGCGTCAGGACAGGGAAGAATGAGCAGTTCTTC. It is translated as CASSVRTGKNEQFF.

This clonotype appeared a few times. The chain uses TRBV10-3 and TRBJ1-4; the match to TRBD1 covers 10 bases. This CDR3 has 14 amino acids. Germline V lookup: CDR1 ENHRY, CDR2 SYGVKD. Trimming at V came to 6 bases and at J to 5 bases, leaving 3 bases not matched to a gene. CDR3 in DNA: TGTGCCATCAGGACGGGACAGGGGAATGAAAAACTGTTTTTT. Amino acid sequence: CAIRTGQGNEKLFF.

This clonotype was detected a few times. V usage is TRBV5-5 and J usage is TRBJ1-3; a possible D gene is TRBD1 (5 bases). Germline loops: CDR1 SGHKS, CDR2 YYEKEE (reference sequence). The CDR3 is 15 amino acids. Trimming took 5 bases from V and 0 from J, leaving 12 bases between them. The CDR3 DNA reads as TGTGCCAGCAGAGGGGACTTGGGCTCTGGAAACACCATATATTTT. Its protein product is CASRGDLGSGNTIYF. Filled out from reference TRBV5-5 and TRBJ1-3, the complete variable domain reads DAGVTQSPTHLIKTRGQQVTLRCSPISGHKSVSWYQQVLGQGPQFIFQYYEKEERGRGNFPDRFSARQFPNYSSELNVNALLLGDSALYLCASRGDLGSGNTIYFGEGSWLTVV.

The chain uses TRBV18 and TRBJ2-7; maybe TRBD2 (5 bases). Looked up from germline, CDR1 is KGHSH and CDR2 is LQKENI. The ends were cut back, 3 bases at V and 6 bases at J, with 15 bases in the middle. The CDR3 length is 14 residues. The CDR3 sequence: CASSPREGLPEQYF. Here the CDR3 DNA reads TGTGCCAGCTCACCGAGGGAAGGTCTCCCCGAGCAGTACTTC.

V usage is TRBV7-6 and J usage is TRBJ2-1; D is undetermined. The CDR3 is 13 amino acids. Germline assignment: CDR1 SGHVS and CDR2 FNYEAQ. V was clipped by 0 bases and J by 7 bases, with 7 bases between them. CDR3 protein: CASSLADFNEQFF. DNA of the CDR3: TGTGCCAGCAGCTTAGCCGATTTTAATGAGCAGTTCTTC.

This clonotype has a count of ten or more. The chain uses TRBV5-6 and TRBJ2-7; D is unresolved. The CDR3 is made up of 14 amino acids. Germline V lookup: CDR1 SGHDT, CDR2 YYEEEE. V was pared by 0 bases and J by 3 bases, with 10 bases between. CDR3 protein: CASSLVGSNYEQYF. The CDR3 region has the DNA TGTGCCAGCAGCTTGGTAGGCTCGAACTACGAGCAGTACTTC.

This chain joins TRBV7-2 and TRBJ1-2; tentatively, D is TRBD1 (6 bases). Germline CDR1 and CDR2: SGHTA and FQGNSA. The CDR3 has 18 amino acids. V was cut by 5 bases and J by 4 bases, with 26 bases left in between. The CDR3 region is CASSPLLFRDNQIYGYTF. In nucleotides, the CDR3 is TGTGCCAGCAGCCCACTATTATTCCGGGACAACCAGATCTATGGCTACACCTTC.

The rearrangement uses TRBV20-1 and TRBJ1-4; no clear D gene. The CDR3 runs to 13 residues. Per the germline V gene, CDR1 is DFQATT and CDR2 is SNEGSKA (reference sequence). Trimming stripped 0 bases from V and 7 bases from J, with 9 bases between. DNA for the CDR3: TGCAGTGCTAGAGATTGGGCCAGTGAAAAACTGTTTTTT. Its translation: CSARDWASEKLFF.

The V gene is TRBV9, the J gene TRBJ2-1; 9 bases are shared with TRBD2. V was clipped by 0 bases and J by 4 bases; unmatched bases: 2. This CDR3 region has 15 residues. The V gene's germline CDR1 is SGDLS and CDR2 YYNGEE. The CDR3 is CASSVELAGYNEQFF. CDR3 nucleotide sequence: TGTGCCAGCAGCGTAGAACTAGCGGGTTACAATGAGCAGTTCTTC.

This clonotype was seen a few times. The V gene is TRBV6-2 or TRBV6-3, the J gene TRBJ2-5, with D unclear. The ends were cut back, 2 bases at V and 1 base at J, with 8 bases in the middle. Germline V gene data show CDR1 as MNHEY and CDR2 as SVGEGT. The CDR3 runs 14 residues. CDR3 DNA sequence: TGTGCCAGCAGTTACGGTTCAGGCCAAGAGACCCAGTACTTC. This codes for CASSYGSGQETQYF.

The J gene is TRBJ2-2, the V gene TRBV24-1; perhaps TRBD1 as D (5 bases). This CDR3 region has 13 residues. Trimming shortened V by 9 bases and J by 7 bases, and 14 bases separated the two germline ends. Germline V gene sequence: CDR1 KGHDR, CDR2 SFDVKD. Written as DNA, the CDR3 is TGTGCCACCCAAGGTTGGGGCGACGGGGAGCTGTTTTTT. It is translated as CATQGWGDGELFF.